Sequencing of this TCR gamma chain was carried out in a study of gamma-delta T cells after stem cell transplantation. TCRdb re-called the RT-PCR reads with CATT. The repertoire includes over 4,500 gamma-chain clones, around 21% of them detected once, and approximately 3.5% sits in the top ten. V lost 5 bases and J lost 5; bases outside the gene matches: 14. CDR1 is VENAVY, CDR2 YDSYNSRV, per germline. The CDR3 runs 16 residues. Material for sequencing was gamma-delta T cells. V and J are TRGV8 and TRGJP2. This sequence originates from a human donor. It is not recorded whose cells these are; they may come from a transplant donor. CDR3 loop: CATWAKRGWSDWIKTF. CDR3 in DNA: TGTGCCACCTGGGCCAAGAGGGGATGGAGTGATTGGATCAAGACGTTT.